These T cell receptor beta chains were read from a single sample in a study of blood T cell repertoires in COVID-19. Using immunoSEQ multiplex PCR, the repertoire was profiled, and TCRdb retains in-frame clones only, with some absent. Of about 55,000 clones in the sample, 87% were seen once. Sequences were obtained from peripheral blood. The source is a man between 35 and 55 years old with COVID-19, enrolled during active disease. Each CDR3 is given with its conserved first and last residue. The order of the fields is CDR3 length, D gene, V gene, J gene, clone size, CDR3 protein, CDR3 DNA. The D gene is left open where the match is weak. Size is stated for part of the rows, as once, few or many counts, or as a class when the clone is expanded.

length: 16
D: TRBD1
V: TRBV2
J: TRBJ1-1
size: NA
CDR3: CASGIRTGRPNTEAFF
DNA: TGTGCCAGCGGAATTAGGACAGGGCGCCCGAACACTGAAGCTTTCTTT

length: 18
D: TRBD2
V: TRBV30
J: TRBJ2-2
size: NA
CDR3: CAWSVWTSGRGGTGELFF
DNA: TGTGCCTGGAGTGTCTGGACTAGCGGGAGAGGAGGGACCGGGGAGCTGTTTTTT

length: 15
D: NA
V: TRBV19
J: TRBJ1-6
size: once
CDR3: CASSIGVGGNSPLHF
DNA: TGTGCCAGTAGTATAGGGGTTGGGGGCAATTCACCCCTCCACTTT

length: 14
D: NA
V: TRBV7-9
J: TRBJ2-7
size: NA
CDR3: CASSLPASPYEQYF
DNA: TGTGCCAGCAGCTTACCAGCTAGCCCCTACGAGCAGTACTTC

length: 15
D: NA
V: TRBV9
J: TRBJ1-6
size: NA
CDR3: CASSVTGNGDSPLHF
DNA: TGTGCCAGCAGCGTAACCGGGAATGGAGATTCACCCCTCCACTTT

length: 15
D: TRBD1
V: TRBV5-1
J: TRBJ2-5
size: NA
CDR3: CASSWTGGGRETQYF
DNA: TGCGCCAGCAGCTGGACAGGGGGCGGGAGAGAGACCCAGTACTTC

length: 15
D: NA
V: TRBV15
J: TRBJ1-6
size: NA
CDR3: CATSRDVTGDSPLHF
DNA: TGTGCCACCAGCAGAGATGTGACAGGAGATTCACCCCTCCACTTT

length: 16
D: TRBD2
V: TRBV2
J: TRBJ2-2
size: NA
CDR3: CASSHPGLAGAGELFF
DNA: TGTGCCAGCAGCCACCCTGGACTAGCGGGAGCCGGGGAGCTGTTTTTT

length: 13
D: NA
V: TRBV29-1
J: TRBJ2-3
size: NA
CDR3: CSVEGQYTDTQYF
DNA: TGCAGCGTTGAAGGACAATACACAGATACGCAGTATTTT

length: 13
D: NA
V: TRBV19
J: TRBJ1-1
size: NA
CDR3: CASSNQGSTEAFF
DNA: TGTGCCAGTAGTAATCAGGGTTCCACTGAAGCTTTCTTT

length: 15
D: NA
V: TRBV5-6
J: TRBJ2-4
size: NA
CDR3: CASSQQGVGKNIQYF
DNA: TGTGCCAGCAGCCAACAGGGAGTGGGCAAAAACATTCAGTACTTC

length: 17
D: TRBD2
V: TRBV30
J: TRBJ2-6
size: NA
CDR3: CAWSVPSGSAGANVLTF
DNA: TGTGCCTGGAGTGTCCCTAGCGGGAGCGCTGGGGCCAACGTCCTGACTTTC

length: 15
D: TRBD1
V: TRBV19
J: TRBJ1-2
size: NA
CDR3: CASSIDTGTGGGYTF
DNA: TGTGCCAGTAGTATAGATACCGGGACAGGGGGTGGCTACACCTTC

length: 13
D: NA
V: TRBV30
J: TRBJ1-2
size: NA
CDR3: CAWSPDRNYGYTF
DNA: TGTGCCTGGAGCCCCGACAGGAACTATGGCTACACCTTC

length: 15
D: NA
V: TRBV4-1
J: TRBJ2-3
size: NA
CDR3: CASSQDRFTTDTQYF
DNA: TGCGCCAGCAGCCAAGATCGGTTCACCACAGATACGCAGTATTTT

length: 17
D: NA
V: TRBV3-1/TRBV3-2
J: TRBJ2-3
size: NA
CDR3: CASSQVGRGGGTDTQYF
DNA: TGTGCCAGCAGCCAAGTGGGAAGGGGGGGAGGCACAGATACGCAGTATTTT

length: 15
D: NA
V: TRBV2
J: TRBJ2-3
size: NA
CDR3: CASSAGQTSTDTQYF
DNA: TGTGCCAGCAGTGCAGGACAGACTAGCACAGATACGCAGTATTTT

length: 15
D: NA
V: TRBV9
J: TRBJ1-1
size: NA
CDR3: CASRPLPTGNTEAFF
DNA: TGTGCCAGCAGACCTCTCCCCACGGGGAACACTGAAGCTTTCTTT

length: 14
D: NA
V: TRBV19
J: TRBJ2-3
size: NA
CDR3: CASSFSGYTDTQYF
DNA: TGTGCCAGTAGTTTCAGCGGTTACACAGATACGCAGTATTTT

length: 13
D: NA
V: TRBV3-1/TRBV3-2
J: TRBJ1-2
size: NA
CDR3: CASTRQGSRGYTF
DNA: TGTGCCAGCACGAGGCAGGGATCGCGAGGCTACACCTTC

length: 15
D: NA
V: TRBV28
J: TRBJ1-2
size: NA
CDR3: CASSLLGGMKYGYTF
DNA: TGTGCCAGCAGTTTGCTTGGGGGGATGAAATATGGCTACACCTTC

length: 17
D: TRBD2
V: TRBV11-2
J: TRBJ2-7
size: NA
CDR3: CASSLASGPKSSYEQYF
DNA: TGTGCCAGCAGCTTGGCTAGCGGGCCTAAAAGCTCCTACGAGCAGTACTTC

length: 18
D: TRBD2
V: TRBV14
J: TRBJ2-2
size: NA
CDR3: CASSPFLGSGTYTGELFF
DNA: TGTGCCAGCAGCCCATTCCTCGGTAGCGGGACATACACCGGGGAGCTGTTTTTT